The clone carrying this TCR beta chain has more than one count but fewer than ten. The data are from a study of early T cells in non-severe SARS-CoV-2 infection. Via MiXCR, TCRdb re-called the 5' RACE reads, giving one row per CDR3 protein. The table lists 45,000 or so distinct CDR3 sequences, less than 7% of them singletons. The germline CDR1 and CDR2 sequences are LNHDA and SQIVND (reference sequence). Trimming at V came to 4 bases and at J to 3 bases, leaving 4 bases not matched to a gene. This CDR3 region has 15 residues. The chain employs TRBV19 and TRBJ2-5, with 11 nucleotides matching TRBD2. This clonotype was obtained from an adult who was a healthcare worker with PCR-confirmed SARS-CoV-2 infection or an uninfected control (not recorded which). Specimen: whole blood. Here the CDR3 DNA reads TGTGCCAGTAGTACTCTGGGACTAGCGGAAGAGACCCAGTACTTC. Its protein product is CASSTLGLAEETQYF.